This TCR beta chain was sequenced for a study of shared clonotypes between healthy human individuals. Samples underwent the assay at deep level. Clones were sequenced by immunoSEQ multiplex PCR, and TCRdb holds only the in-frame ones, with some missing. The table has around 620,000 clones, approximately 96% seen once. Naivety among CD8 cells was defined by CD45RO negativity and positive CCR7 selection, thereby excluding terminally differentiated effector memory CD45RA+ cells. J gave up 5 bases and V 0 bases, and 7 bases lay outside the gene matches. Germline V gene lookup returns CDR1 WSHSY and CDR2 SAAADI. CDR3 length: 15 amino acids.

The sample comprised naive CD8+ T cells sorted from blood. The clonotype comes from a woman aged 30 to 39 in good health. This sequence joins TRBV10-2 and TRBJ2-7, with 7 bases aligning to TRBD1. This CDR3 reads CASSESRLGGDEQYF. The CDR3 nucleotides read TGCGCCAGCAGTGAGTCTCGTCTAGGGGGCGACGAGCAGTACTTC.